A single sample gave rise to the 17 T cell receptor beta chains below, sequenced in a study of CD8 T cells in Susac syndrome. With random hexamers, reverse transcription was performed on about 0.5 to 1 ug of RNA. TCRdb reprocessed the immunoSEQ multiplex PCR reads via MiXCR and lists one record per CDR3 protein. The profile shows under 550,000 distinct CDR3 sequences, more than 70% of them singletons. The sequencing sample was made of CD8+ T cells from PBMCs. All receptors come from a human donor with multiple sclerosis.

The chain is built from TRBV19 and TRBJ1-5; D call uncertain. The V end was cut by 3 bases, the J end by 5 bases, with 11 bases between. Germline-derived CDR1 and CDR2 are LNHDA and SQIVND (reference sequence). There are 14 residues in the CDR3. CDR3 amino acids: CASSIAGLYQPQHF. The CDR3 nucleotides are TGTGCCAGTAGTATCGCTGGCCTCTATCAGCCCCAGCATTTT.

The CDR3 loop reads CASRIAGGTNEKLFF. The CDR3 DNA is TGTGCCAGCAGGATCGCCGGAGGAACTAATGAAAAACTGTTTTTT. V usage is TRBV27 and J usage is TRBJ1-4; no clear D gene. The V end lost 6 bases, the J end lost 1 base, and 12 bases lay between the germline ends. The germline V gene encodes CDR1 MNHEY and CDR2 SMNVEV (reference sequence). The CDR3 length is 15 residues. Supplemented by reference TRBV27 and TRBJ1-4, the full variable domain reads EAQVTQNPRYLITVTGKKLTVTCSQNMNHEYMSWYRQDPGLGLRQIYYSMNVEVTDKGDVPEGYKVSRKEKRNFPLILESPSPNQTSLYFCASRIAGGTNEKLFFGSGTQLSVL.

J is TRBJ2-7 and V is TRBV28, with D perhaps TRBD2 (5 bases). The CDR3 is 15 residues long. V was pared by 7 bases and J by 2 bases, with 18 bases between. Germline V gene lookup returns CDR1 MDHEN and CDR2 SYDVKM. CDR3 nucleotides: TGTGCCAGCAACCAAATTGGGCCCGGGGCCTACGAGCAGTACTTC. Its translation is CASNQIGPGAYEQYF.

This chain uses TRBV6-2 or TRBV6-3 with TRBJ2-2, with no clear D. The CDR3 is 13 amino acids. Between the trimmed V and J ends, which lost 9 bases and 5 bases, there was a span of 13 bases. CDR1 is MNHEY and CDR2 is SVGEGT in the germline V gene. The CDR3 sequence: CASRITVTGELFF. The DNA of the CDR3 is TGTGCCAGTCGTATCACAGTAACCGGGGAGCTGTTTTTT.

Written as DNA, the CDR3 is TGTGCCAGCAGCCAGGCTAGCGGGATCAACATTCAGTACTTC. Amino acid sequence: CASSQASGINIQYF. The chain joins TRBV14 to TRBJ2-4; 9 bases are a match to TRBD2. This CDR3 region has 14 residues. Germline assignment: CDR1 SGHDN and CDR2 FVKESK. V shed 3 bases, J shed 7 bases, and the junction held 4 bases outside the gene matches.

The chain has TRBV5-6 and TRBJ2-1, with 8 bases fitting TRBD2. This CDR3 comprises 16 residues. Trimming at V came to 4 bases and at J to 0 bases, leaving 6 bases not matched to a gene. In germline, CDR1 is SGHDT, CDR2 YYEEEE. CDR3 nucleotides: TGTGCCAGCAGCCCCCTAAGCGGGGGCTCCTACAATGAGCAGTTCTTC. Its translation: CASSPLSGGSYNEQFF.

This clonotype has a single count. The chain carries TRBV28 and TRBJ2-2; D not certain. Trimming stripped 6 bases from V and 0 bases from J, with 17 bases between. The CDR3 is 17 residues long. Germline V gene sequence: CDR1 MDHEN, CDR2 SYDVKM. This CDR3 is CASSEGYWVSNTGELFF. Here the CDR3 DNA reads TGTGCCAGCAGCGAAGGTTACTGGGTATCGAACACCGGGGAGCTGTTTTTT.

The chain combines TRBV9 with TRBJ2-1, with TRBD2 matching over 7 bases. Germline CDR1 SGDLS, CDR2 YYNGEE. This CDR3 region has 15 residues. With V trimmed by 0 bases and J by 3 bases, 3 bases remained unmatched. CDR3 coding DNA: TGTGCCAGCAGCGTAGACGGGGGGAACTACAATGAGCAGTTCTTC. Its translation: CASSVDGGNYNEQFF.

V gene TRBV29-1 combines with J gene TRBJ2-1; D might be TRBD2 (5 bases). CDR3 size: 12 residues. V was pared by 4 bases and J by 10 bases, with 14 bases between. Per the germline V gene, CDR1 is SQVTM and CDR2 is ANQGSEA. The DNA of the CDR3 is TGCAGCGTTGCAGCGGCCGGGCGGGAGCAGTTCTTC. It yields the protein CSVAAAGREQFF.

This clonotype was detected a few times. This chain links TRBV6-5 with TRBJ1-2; the match to TRBD1 covers 9 bases. V was clipped by 1 base and J by 3 bases; unmatched bases: 3. The CDR3 has 15 amino acids. Germline V gene data show CDR1 as MNHEY and CDR2 as SVGAGI. This CDR3 is CASSYWTGEYYGYTF. In nucleotides, the CDR3 is TGTGCCAGCAGTTACTGGACAGGGGAATACTATGGCTACACCTTC.

This clonotype has a handful of counts. The rearrangement joins TRBV6-1 to TRBJ2-2; a possible D gene is TRBD2 (6 bases). Trimming stripped 7 bases from V and 3 bases from J, with 9 bases between. The CDR3 has 13 residues. Germline assignment: CDR1 MNHNS and CDR2 SASEGT. In nucleotides, the CDR3 is TGTGCCAGCATGGGGGAGGACACCGGGGAGCTGTTTTTT. The encoded protein is CASMGEDTGELFF.

The chain uses TRBV27 and TRBJ2-6; a possible D gene is TRBD1 (5 bases). The V end lost 2 bases, the J end lost 2 bases, and 7 bases lay between the germline ends. CDR3 length: 15 amino acids. Germline lookup yields CDR1 MNHEY and CDR2 SMNVEV (reference sequence). The CDR3 spells CASSLPRAGANVLTF. In DNA form, the CDR3 reads TGTGCCAGCAGTTTACCCAGGGCTGGGGCCAACGTCCTGACTTTC.

The CDR3 loop is CASSVARGATEAFF. The CDR3 nucleotides are TGTGCCAGCAGCGTAGCGCGGGGGGCCACTGAAGCTTTCTTT. The V and J genes are TRBV9 and TRBJ1-1, with D perhaps matching TRBD1 (6 bases). The germline V gene has CDR1 SGDLS and CDR2 YYNGEE. CDR3 length equals 14 residues. V shed 0 bases and J shed 4 bases, with 10 bases lying between them.

The genes are TRBV5-4 and TRBJ2-3, with TRBD2 matching over 13 bases. This CDR3 spans 16 amino acids. With V trimmed by 5 bases and J by 2 bases, 5 bases remained unmatched. The germline V gene has CDR1 SGHNT and CDR2 YYREEE (reference sequence). The CDR3 reads CASRPTSGRATDTQYF. Here the CDR3 DNA reads TGTGCCAGCAGACCAACTAGCGGGAGGGCCACAGATACGCAGTATTTT.

This rearrangement joins TRBV11-2 to TRBJ2-1; D may be TRBD1 (7 bases). The CDR3 has 13 residues. The V gene lost 1 base and the J gene lost 14 bases, with 15 bases spanning the gap. CDR1 is SGHAT, CDR2 FQNNGV, per germline. This CDR3 reads CASSLVPRRGEFF. In nucleotides, the CDR3 is TGTGCCAGCAGCTTAGTTCCCCGCAGGGGGGAGTTCTTC.

This chain joins TRBV6-1 and TRBJ2-3; D unclear. The CDR3 length is 15 residues. V lost 7 bases and J 2 bases, leaving 16 bases between the germline ends. Germline V gene lookup returns CDR1 MNHNS and CDR2 SASEGT. The CDR3 DNA reads TGTGCCAGCAACCCAATCGGGCAGAACACAGATACGCAGTATTTT. Translated, it gives CASNPIGQNTDTQYF.

The genes are TRBV10-3 and TRBJ1-1; D is ambiguous. The CDR3 covers 15 residues. The ends were cut back, 0 bases at V and 1 base at J, with 9 bases in the middle. The V gene's germline CDR1 is ENHRY and CDR2 SYGVKD. CDR3 nucleotide sequence: TGTGCCATCAGTGAGTCGCTGGCAGCGAACACTGAAGCTTTCTTT. Amino acids: CAISESLAANTEAFF.